This record concerns one TCR beta chain sequence. This clonotype was recorded at least ten times. This clone's antigen is unknown. No much larger clonotype is one base removed from it; base qualities were not supplied. Interpreted using the paper, the treatment or condition label stands for: live attenuated yellow fever vaccine strain. At each blood-draw timepoint, two biological replicates of bulk PBMCs were collected. A standard Ficoll-Paque protocol was used to isolate PBMCs from peripheral blood. RNA was extracted with TriZol from bulk PBMCs, CD4 and CD8 fractions, and dextramer-positive and dextramer-negative fractions. Sequencer: Illumina NovaSeq 6000. TCR cDNA was synthesized by 5'RACE template switching, which introduced a universal primer site and unique molecular identifiers. Priming for cDNA synthesis came from both the TCR alpha and TCR beta constant segments. Libraries were amplified in two PCR steps, with sample barcodes and sequencing adapters added in the second step. Sequencing of the libraries was done on either Illumina HiSeq 2500 (2x100 bp) or NovaSeq (2x150 bp). Turning to the authors' computational methods: MIGEC was used to demultiplex reads and collapse the reads into UMI consensus sequences, and MiXCR was used for V(D)J alignment. Using edgeR on replicate PBMC samples, clonotypes were called vaccine-responding if FDR was below 0.01 and the log2 fold change was above 5 up to day 15. Each bulk clonotype received a CD4 or CD8 identity based on whether the sequenced CD4 or CD8 repertoire contained that clonotype at higher abundance. The public reads were reanalyzed by TCRdb: fastp trimming at Q25, MiXCR alignment, in-frame beta chains only. Merged by CDR3 protein, the rows form single entries marked with the most common genes and DNA. These V and J calls derive from TCRdb rather than the authors' analysis. The sample includes hundreds of thousands of distinct CDR3 sequences, with about 4% observed a single time. In total, the top ten clones hold about 26% of the sample.

At the junction V is shortened by 0 bases and J by 2 bases, with 10 bases in between. The CDR3 covers 15 residues, taking in both the cysteine and the phenylalanine. The entry retains the CDR3 DNA only, 45 bases that are in frame from base 1. Via the germline V gene, CDR1 is KGHSH and CDR2 LQKENI. The data stem from a study of T cells after yellow fever vaccination (dated by TCRdb to the late 2010s). In terms of the full investigation: The SMART-Seq v4 Ultra Low Input RNA kit was used to prepare libraries from fractions with low cell numbers. To follow T-cell clones before and after primary and booster YFV17D yellow fever vaccination, bulk TCR alpha and beta repertoires were sequenced over time. The cohort comprised two healthy male donors, one aged 18 to 30 and one aged 30 to 40 years. Bulk PBMC replicates and cell subsets were isolated from blood drawn at multiple timepoints before and after both primary and secondary immunization. The investigation overall reported the following: Computational filtering was required because FACS-sorted repertoires could contain abundant contaminating clonotypes from the bulk population. Compared with the primary T-cell response, the secondary T-cell response was faster but weaker, reaching its peak on day 5 rather than on day 15. After the booster, most of the clones that had expanded following primary vaccination were detected again (roughly 97% of CD4 and around 90% of CD8), which suggests that memory was broadly maintained. A small fraction of clonotypes appeared in both the CD4 and CD8 compartments, likely as a result of convergent recombination. Only two donors were included in the study, so the extent to which the findings can be generalized is limited.

This clonotype was obtained from a man aged 18 to 30 who received the YFV17D yellow fever vaccine. The starting material was PBMCs, obtained 5 days after the yellow fever booster vaccination. The rearranged segments are TRBV18 and TRBJ2-5; the D gene could be TRBD1 or TRBD2, each one agreeing over 6 bases. The DNA sequence is as follows: TGTGCCAGCTCACCACCCGGAGGGGGACAAGAGACCCAGTACTTC. This sequence encodes CASSPPGGGQETQYF.